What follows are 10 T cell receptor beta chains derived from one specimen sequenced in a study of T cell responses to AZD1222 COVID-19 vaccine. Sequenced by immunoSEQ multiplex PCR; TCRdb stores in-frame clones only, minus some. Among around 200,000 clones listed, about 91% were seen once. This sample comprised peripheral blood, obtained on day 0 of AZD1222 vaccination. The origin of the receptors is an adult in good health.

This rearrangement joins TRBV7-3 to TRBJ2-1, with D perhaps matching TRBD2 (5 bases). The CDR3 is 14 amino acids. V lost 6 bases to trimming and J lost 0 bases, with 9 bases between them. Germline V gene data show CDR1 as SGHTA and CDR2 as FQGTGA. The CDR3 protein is CASSPSGSYNEQFF. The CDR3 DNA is TGTGCCAGCAGTCCAAGCGGCTCCTACAATGAGCAGTTCTTC.

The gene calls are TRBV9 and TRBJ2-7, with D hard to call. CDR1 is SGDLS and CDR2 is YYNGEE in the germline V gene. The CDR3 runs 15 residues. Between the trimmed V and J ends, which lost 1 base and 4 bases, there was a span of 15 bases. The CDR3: CASSVSPFDVYEQYF. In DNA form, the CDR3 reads TGTGCCAGCAGCGTAAGTCCCTTTGACGTATACGAGCAGTACTTC.

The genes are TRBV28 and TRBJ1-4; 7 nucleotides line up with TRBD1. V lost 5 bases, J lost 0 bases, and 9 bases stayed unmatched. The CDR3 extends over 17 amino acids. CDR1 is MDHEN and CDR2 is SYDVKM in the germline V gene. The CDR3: CASSLTGAIATNEKLFF. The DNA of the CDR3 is TGTGCCAGCAGTCTAACAGGGGCGATTGCAACTAATGAAAAACTGTTTTTT.

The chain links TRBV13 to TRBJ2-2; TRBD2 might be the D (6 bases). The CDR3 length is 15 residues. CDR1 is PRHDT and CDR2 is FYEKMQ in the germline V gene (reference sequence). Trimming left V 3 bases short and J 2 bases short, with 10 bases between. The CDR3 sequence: CASSFTGENTGELFF. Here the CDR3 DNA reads TGTGCCAGCAGCTTTACGGGGGAAAACACCGGGGAGCTGTTTTTT.

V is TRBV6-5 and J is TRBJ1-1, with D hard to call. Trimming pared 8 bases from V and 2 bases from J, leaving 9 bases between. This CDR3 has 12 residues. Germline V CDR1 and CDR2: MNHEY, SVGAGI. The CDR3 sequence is CASGRLNTEAFF. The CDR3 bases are TGTGCCAGCGGACGCCTCAACACTGAAGCTTTCTTT.

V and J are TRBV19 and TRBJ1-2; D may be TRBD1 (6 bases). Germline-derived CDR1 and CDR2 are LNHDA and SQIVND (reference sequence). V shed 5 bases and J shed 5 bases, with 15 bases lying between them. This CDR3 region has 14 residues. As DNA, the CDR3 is TGTGCCAGTAGTGACCTTGGACAGACGTATGGCTACACCTTC. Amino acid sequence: CASSDLGQTYGYTF.

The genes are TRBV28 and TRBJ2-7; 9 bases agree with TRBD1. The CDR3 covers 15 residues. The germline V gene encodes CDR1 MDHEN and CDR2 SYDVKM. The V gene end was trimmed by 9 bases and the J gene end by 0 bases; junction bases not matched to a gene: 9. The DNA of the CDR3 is TGTGCCAGTTACGAAACGGGACAGGGCTCCTACGAGCAGTACTTC. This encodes CASYETGQGSYEQYF.

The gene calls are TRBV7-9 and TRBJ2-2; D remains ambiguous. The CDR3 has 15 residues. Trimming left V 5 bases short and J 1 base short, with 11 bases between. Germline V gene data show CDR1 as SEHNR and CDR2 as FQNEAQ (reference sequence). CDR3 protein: CASSRSGWNTGELFF. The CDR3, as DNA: TGTGCCAGCAGCCGCTCGGGTTGGAACACCGGGGAGCTGTTTTTT. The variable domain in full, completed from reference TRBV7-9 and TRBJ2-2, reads DTGVSQNPRHKITKRGQNVTFRCDPISEHNRLYWYRQTLGQGPEFLTYFQNEAQLEKSRLLSDRFSAERPKGSFSTLEIQRTEQGDSAMYLCASSRSGWNTGELFFGEGSRLTVL.

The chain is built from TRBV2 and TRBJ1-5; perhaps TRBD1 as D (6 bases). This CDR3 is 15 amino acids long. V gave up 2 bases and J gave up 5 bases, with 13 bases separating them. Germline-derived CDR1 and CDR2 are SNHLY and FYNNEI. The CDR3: CASSERGRGDQPQHF. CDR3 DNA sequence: TGTGCCAGCAGTGAAAGGGGCAGGGGCGATCAGCCCCAGCATTTT.

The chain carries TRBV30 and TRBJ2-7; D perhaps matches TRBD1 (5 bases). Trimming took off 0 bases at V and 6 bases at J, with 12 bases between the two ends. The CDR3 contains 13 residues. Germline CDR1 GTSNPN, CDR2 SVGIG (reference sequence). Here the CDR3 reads CAWSVVGAREQYF. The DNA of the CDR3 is TGTGCCTGGAGTGTTGTTGGGGCGCGCGAGCAGTACTTC.